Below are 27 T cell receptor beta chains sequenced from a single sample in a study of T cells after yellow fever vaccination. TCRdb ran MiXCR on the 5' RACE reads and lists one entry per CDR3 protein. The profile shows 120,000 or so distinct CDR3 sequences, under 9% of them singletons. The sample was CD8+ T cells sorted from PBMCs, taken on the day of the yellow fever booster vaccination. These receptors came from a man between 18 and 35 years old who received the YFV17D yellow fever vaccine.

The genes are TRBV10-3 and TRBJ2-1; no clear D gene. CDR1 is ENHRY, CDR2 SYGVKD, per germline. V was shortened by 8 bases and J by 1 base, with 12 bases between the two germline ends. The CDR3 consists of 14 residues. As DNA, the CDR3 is TGTGCCATCCGACGGTTAGGGTCCTACAATGAGCAGTTCTTC. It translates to CAIRRLGSYNEQFF.

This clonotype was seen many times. The CDR3 is CASRRTGGTYEQYF. CDR3 in DNA: TGTGCCAGCCGCAGGACAGGGGGGACCTACGAGCAGTACTTC. This chain connects TRBV7-2 to TRBJ2-7, with 10 bases lining up with TRBD1. Per the germline V gene, CDR1 is SGHTA and CDR2 is FQGNSA. V was clipped by 8 bases and J by 2 bases; unmatched bases: 6. CDR3 length: 14 amino acids.

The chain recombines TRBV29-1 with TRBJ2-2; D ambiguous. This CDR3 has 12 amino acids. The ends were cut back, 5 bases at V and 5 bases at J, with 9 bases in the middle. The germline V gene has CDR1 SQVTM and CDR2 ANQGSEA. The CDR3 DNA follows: TGCAGCGTTTCTCTTGGGACCGGGGAGCTGTTTTTT. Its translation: CSVSLGTGELFF.

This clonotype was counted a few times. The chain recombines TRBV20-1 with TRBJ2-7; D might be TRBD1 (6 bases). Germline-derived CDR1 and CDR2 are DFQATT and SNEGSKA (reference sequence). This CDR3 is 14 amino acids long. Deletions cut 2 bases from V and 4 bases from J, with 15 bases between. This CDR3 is CSARPKGGTYEQYF. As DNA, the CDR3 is TGCAGTGCTAGACCGAAAGGGGGAACTTACGAGCAGTACTTC.

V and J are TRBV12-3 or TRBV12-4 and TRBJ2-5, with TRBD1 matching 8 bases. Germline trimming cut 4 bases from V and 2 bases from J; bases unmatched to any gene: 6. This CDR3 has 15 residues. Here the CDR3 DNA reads TGTGCCAGCAGTTCGGGACAGGTACCTCAAGAGACCCAGTACTTC. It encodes CASSSGQVPQETQYF.

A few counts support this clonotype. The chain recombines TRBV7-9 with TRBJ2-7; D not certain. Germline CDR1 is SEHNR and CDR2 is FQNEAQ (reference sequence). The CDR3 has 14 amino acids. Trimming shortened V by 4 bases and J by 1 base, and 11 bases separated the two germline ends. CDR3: CASSSRQDSYEQYF. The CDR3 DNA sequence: TGTGCCAGCAGCTCGCGGCAGGATTCCTACGAGCAGTACTTC.

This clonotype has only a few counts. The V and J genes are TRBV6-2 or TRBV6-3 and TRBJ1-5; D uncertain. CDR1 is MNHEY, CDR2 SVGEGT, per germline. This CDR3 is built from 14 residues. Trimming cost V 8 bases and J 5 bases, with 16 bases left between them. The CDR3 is CASGSGPVHQPQHF. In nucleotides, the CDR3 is TGTGCCAGCGGCAGTGGACCAGTGCATCAGCCCCAGCATTTT.

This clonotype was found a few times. CDR3: CASSEQGANEQYF. The CDR3 region has the DNA TGTGCCAGCAGCGAGCAGGGGGCCAACGAGCAGTACTTC. The V and J genes are TRBV9 and TRBJ2-7; TRBD1 aligns across 8 bases. CDR3 length equals 13 residues. The V and J ends lost 3 bases and 5 bases, in that order; junction bases with no gene match: 4. Germline V CDR1 and CDR2: SGDLS, YYNGEE.

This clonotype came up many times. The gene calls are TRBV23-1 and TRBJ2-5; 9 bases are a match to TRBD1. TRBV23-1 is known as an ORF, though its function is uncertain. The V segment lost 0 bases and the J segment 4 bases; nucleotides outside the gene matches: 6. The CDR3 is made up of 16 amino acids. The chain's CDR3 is CASSQSRVTGGETQYF. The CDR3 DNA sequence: TGCGCCAGCAGTCAATCAAGGGTGACAGGGGGAGAGACCCAGTACTTC.

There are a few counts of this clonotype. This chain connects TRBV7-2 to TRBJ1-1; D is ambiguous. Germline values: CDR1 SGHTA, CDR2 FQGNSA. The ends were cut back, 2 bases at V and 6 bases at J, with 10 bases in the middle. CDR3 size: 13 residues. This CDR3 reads CASSLLKVAEAFF. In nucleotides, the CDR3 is TGTGCCAGCAGCTTACTGAAAGTCGCTGAAGCTTTCTTT.

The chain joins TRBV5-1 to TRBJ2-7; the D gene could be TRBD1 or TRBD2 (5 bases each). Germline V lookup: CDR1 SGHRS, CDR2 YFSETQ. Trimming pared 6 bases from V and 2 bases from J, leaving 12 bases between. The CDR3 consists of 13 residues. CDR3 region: CASMGDVPYEQYF. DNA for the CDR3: TGCGCCAGCATGGGGGACGTCCCCTACGAGCAGTACTTC.

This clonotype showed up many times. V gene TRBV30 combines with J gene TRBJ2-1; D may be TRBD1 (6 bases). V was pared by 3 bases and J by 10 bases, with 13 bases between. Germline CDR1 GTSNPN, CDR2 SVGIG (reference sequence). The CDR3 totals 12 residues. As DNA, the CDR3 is TGTGCCTGGAGGGACGACAGGAGCGAGCAGTTCTTC. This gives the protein CAWRDDRSEQFF.

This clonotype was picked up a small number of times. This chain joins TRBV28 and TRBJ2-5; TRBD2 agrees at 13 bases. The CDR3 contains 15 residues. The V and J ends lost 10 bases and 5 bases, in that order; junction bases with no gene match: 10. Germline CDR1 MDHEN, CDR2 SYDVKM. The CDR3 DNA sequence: TGTGCCACAGAGACTAGCGGGGGGATTCACGAGACCCAGTACTTC. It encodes CATETSGGIHETQYF.

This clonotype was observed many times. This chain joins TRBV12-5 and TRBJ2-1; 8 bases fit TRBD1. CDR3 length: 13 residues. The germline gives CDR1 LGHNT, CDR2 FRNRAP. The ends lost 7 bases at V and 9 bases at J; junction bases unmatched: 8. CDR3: CASAPEDRVEQFF. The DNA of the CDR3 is TGTGCTAGTGCCCCGGAGGACAGGGTTGAGCAGTTCTTC. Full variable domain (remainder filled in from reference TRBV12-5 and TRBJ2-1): DARVTQTPRHKVTEMGQEVTMRCQPILGHNTVFWYRQTMMQGLELLAYFRNRAPLDDSGMPKDRFSAEMPDATLATLKIQPSEPRDSAVYFCASAPEDRVEQFFGPGTRLTVL.

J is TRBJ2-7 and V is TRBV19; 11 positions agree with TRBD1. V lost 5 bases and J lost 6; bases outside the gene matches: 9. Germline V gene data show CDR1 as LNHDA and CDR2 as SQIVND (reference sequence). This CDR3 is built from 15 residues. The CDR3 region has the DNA TGTGCCAGTAGTCTGCTCGGACAGGGGGCGTCCGAGCAGTACTTC. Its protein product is CASSLLGQGASEQYF.

For the CDR3, the DNA is TGCGCCAGCAGCCTGCTACAGGGGTACGAGCAGTACGTC. Residues: CASSLLQGYEQYV. This sequence joins TRBV5-1 and TRBJ2-7; the match to TRBD1 covers 7 bases. Trimming at V came to 4 bases and at J to 4 bases, leaving 5 bases not matched to a gene. Per the germline V gene, CDR1 is SGHRS and CDR2 is YFSETQ. CDR3 length equals 13 residues.

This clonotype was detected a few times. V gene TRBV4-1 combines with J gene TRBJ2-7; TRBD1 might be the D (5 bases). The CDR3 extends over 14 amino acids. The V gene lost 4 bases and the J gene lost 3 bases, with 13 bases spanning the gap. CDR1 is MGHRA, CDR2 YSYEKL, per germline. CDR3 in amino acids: CASSPEVRVYEQYF. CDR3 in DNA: TGCGCCAGCAGCCCCGAGGTCAGGGTCTACGAGCAGTACTTC.

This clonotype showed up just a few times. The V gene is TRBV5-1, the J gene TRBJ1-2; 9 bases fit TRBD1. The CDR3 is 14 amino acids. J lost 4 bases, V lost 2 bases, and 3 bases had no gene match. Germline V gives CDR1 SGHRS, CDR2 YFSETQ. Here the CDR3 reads CASSLGTGIYGYTF. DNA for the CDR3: TGCGCCAGCAGCTTAGGGACAGGGATCTATGGCTACACCTTC.

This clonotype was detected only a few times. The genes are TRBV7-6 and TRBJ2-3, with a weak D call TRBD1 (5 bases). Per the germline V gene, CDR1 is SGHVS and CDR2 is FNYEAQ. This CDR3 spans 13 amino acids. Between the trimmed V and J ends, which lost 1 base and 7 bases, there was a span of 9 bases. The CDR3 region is CASSLGGAHTQYF. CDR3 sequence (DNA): TGTGCCAGCAGCTTAGGTGGGGCACATACGCAGTATTTT.

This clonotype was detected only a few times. This CDR3 is CASSLRGASYNEQFF. In nucleotides, the CDR3 is TGCGCCAGCAGCTTGAGGGGGGCTAGTTACAATGAGCAGTTCTTC. The chain joins TRBV5-1 to TRBJ2-1, with D perhaps given as TRBD1 or TRBD2 (6 bases each). Trimming took 1 base from V and 4 from J, leaving 12 bases between them. Germline V CDR1 and CDR2: SGHRS, YFSETQ. The CDR3 runs 15 residues.

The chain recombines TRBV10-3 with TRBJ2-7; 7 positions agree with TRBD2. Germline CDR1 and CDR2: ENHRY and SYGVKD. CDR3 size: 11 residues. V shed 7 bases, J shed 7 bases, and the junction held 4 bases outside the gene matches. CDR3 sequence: CAIKREGEQYF. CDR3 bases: TGTGCCATCAAGCGGGAAGGAGAGCAGTACTTC.

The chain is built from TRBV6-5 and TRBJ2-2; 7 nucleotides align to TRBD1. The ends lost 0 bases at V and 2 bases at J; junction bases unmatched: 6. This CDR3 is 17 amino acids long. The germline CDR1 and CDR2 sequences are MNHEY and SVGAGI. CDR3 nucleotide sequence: TGTGCCAGCAGTTACTCAGGGACAGCGGCCAACACCGGGGAGCTGTTTTTT. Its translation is CASSYSGTAANTGELFF.

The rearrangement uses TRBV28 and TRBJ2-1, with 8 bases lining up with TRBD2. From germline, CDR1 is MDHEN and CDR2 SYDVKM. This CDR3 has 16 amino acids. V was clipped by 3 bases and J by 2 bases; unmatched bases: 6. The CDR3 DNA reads TGTGCCAGCAGTTTTCTGAGCGGGGGCCCCTACAATGAGCAGTTCTTC. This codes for CASSFLSGGPYNEQFF. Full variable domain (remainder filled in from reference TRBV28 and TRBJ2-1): DVKVTQSSRYLVKRTGEKVFLECVQDMDHENMFWYRQDPGLGLRLIYFSYDVKMKEKGDIPEGYSVSREKKERFSLILESASTNQTSMYLCASSFLSGGPYNEQFFGPGTRLTVL.

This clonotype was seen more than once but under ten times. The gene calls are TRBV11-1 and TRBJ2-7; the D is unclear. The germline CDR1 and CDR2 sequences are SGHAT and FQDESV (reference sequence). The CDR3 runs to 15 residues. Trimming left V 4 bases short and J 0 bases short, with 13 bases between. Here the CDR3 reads CASSSGGINSYEQYF. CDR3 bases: TGTGCCAGCAGCTCCGGTGGGATAAACTCCTACGAGCAGTACTTC.

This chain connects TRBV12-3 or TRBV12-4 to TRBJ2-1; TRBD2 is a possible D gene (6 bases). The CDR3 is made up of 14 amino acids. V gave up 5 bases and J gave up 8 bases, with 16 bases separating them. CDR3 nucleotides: TGTGCCAGCAGTGCTTCGACTAGACGCGATGAGCAGTTCTTC. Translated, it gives CASSASTRRDEQFF.

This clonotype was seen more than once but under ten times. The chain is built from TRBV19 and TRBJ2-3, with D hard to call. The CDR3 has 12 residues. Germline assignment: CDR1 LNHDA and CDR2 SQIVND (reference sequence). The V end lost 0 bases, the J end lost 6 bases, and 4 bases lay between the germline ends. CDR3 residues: CASSIDRDTQYF. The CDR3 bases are TGTGCCAGTAGTATAGACCGTGATACGCAGTATTTT.

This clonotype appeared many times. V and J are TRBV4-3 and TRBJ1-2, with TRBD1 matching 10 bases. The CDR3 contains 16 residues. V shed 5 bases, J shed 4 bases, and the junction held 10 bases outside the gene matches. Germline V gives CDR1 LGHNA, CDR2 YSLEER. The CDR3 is CASSAHGTGVSYGYTF. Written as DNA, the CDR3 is TGCGCCAGCAGCGCGCACGGGACAGGGGTGAGCTATGGCTACACCTTC.